The 24 T cell receptor beta chains reported below all come from one sample, sequenced in a study of immune evolution from preneoplasia to lung adenocarcinoma. TCRdb's table, derived via immunoSEQ multiplex PCR, lists solely in-frame clones and lacks some. Of 25,000 to 30,000 clones detected, around 74% appear once; the ten largest clones hold 5.7%. Sequenced sample: FFPE invasive lung adenocarcinoma tissue. The receptors come from a person between 55 and 70 years old with invasive lung adenocarcinoma. Some clones in this sample may be carry-over from other donors' samples.

The V gene is TRBV1, the J gene TRBJ2-7; TRBD2 is taken as the D call from the table, unchecked against the DNA. TRBV1 is annotated as a pseudogene. The CDR3 extends over 14 amino acids. CDR3 in amino acids: CTPARGRGPYEQYF. The CDR3 DNA reads as TGCACACCAGCAAGAGGGAGGGGCCCCTACGAGCAGTACTTC.

The V gene is TRBV11-2, the J gene TRBJ2-7; the D gene is possibly TRBD2 (7 bases). Germline V gene data show CDR1 as SGHAT and CDR2 as FQNNGV. This CDR3 has 15 residues. The V gene lost 0 bases and the J gene lost 3 bases, with 12 bases spanning the gap. The CDR3 is CASSLEGGGVYEQYF. The CDR3 region has the DNA TGTGCCAGCAGCTTAGAGGGAGGGGGGGTCTACGAGCAGTACTTC.

This clone appeared a few times. This sample also contains other DNA sequences that code for the same CDR3. The chain is built from TRBV6-5 and TRBJ1-5; maybe TRBD1 (5 bases). V shed 6 bases and J shed 3 bases, with 12 bases lying between them. This CDR3 spans 14 amino acids. Germline CDR1 is MNHEY and CDR2 is SVGAGI. CDR3 sequence reads: CASSPDSFNQPQHF. CDR3 coding DNA: TGTGCCAGCAGCCCCGACAGCTTCAATCAGCCCCAGCATTTT.

The CDR3 sequence: CASSLDGGGDREQYF. The CDR3 DNA follows: TGTGCCAGCAGCTTAGATGGCGGGGGAGATAGGGAGCAGTACTTC. V usage is TRBV11-2 and J usage is TRBJ2-7; 7 nucleotides line up with TRBD2. Per germline, CDR1 SGHAT and CDR2 FQNNGV. This CDR3 contains 15 residues. V gave up 0 bases and J gave up 7 bases; unmatched junction bases: 9.

This clone was found once. The chain joins TRBV6-6 to TRBJ1-4; no firm D call. This CDR3 is built from 14 residues. Germline lookup yields CDR1 MNHNY and CDR2 SVGAGI (reference sequence). Trimming stripped 4 bases from V and 3 bases from J, with 9 bases between. Here the CDR3 DNA reads TGTGCCAGCAGTTTCCTTGGGCCTAATGAAAAACTGTTTTTT. It encodes CASSFLGPNEKLFF.

V is TRBV13 and J is TRBJ2-1; 7 bases fit TRBD2. CDR1 is PRHDT, CDR2 FYEKMQ, per germline (reference sequence). The CDR3 spans 15 residues. With V trimmed by 5 bases and J by 6 bases, 10 bases remained unmatched. The DNA for the CDR3 is TGTGCCAGCAGCCCCGCCCGGGACTACCTCAATGAGCAGTTCTTC. It translates to CASSPARDYLNEQFF.

The V and J genes are TRBV6-5 and TRBJ1-5, with D possibly being TRBD1 (5 bases). Germline V gene sequence: CDR1 MNHEY, CDR2 SVGAGI. The CDR3 sequence is 13 residues long. V was trimmed by 8 bases and J by 5 bases, leaving 13 bases between them. DNA of the CDR3: TGTGCCAGCCGGGGGGGGGACTATCAGCCCCAGCATTTT. Encoded protein: CASRGGDYQPQHF.

The rearrangement uses TRBV21-1 and TRBJ2-5; the table calls TRBD2, which could not be checked here. TRBV21-1 constitutes a pseudogene. The length of the CDR3 is 20 residues. In nucleotides, the CDR3 is TGTGCCAGCAGCAACCGATACCTTGCGGAGCGGGAGCTCCCGGAAGAGACCCAGTACTTC. Translating it yields CASSNRYLAERELPEETQYF.

The chain employs TRBV27 and TRBJ1-5, with D perhaps matching TRBD1 (5 bases). Trimming removed 2 bases from V and 2 bases from J, with 16 bases in between. Germline V gene sequence: CDR1 MNHEY, CDR2 SMNVEV (reference sequence). This CDR3 spans 17 amino acids. CDR3 region: CASSLMASGAGNQPQHF. The CDR3 DNA follows: TGTGCCAGCAGTTTAATGGCCAGCGGGGCGGGCAATCAGCCCCAGCATTTT.

The chain is built from TRBV19 and TRBJ1-2; TRBD1 matches 7 bases. Per germline, CDR1 LNHDA and CDR2 SQIVND (reference sequence). J was trimmed by 0 bases and V by 5 bases; bases with no gene match: 15. CDR3 length: 18 residues. The CDR3 sequence is CASSPHGRTGRANYGYTF. CDR3 in DNA: TGTGCCAGTAGTCCTCACGGCAGGACAGGTAGAGCTAACTATGGCTACACCTTC.

The V call is TRBV7-2, the J call TRBJ1-2; 7 positions agree with TRBD1. The CDR3 sequence is 12 residues long. Germline CDR1 is SGHTA and CDR2 is FQGNSA. V shed 6 bases and J 4 bases; nucleotides not matched to a gene: 2. The CDR3 DNA reads TGTGCCAGCAGTGGACAGGCCTATGGCTACACCTTC. Its protein product is CASSGQAYGYTF.

A remark on this clone: The same CDR3 is also encoded by other DNA sequences in this sample. The chain has TRBV27 and TRBJ2-7; 11 positions match TRBD2. CDR1 is MNHEY and CDR2 is SMNVEV in the germline V gene (reference sequence). The CDR3 sequence is 19 residues long. V lost 5 bases to trimming and J lost 3 bases; unmatched junction nucleotides: 18. The CDR3 sequence is CASSPSGTSGRGRYYEQYF. Here the CDR3 DNA reads TGTGCCAGCAGTCCATCCGGAACTAGCGGGAGAGGCCGTTACTACGAGCAGTACTTC.

This sequence joins TRBV5-4 and TRBJ1-1, with D uncertain. The length of the CDR3 is 13 residues. V was shortened by 6 bases and J by 1 base, with 10 bases between the two germline ends. Germline CDR1 SGHNT, CDR2 YYREEE (reference sequence). The CDR3 region is CASKVAWNTEAFF. The CDR3 DNA reads as TGTGCCAGCAAGGTGGCTTGGAACACTGAAGCTTTCTTT.

This chain uses TRBV11-3 with TRBJ2-7; D possibly corresponds to TRBD2 (5 bases). V lost 1 base and J 2 bases, leaving 12 bases between the germline ends. The CDR3 is made up of 15 amino acids. CDR1 and CDR2 from the germline V gene are SGHNT and YENEEA. The CDR3 protein is CASSLAGGLTYEQYF. The CDR3 nucleotides read TGTGCCAGCAGCTTAGCGGGCGGGCTTACCTACGAGCAGTACTTC.

The chain joins TRBV5-4 to TRBJ2-2, with 8 bases fitting TRBD2. CDR3 length: 15 amino acids. CDR1 and CDR2 (germline): SGHNT, YYREEE (reference sequence). The V segment lost 4 bases and the J segment 6 bases; nucleotides outside the gene matches: 8. The CDR3, as DNA: TGTGCCAGCAGCCCTGTTAGCGGGAATCCCGGGGAGCTGTTTTTT. It is translated as CASSPVSGNPGELFF.

CDR3 region: CASSPVGRTGELFF. In nucleotides, the CDR3 is TGCGCCAGCAGCCCCGTAGGCCGCACCGGGGAGCTGTTTTTT. The rearrangement links TRBV4-1 to TRBJ2-2; D ambiguous. The germline V gene has CDR1 MGHRA and CDR2 YSYEKL. V lost 4 bases and J 4 bases, leaving 10 bases between the germline ends. The CDR3 consists of 14 residues.

The chain couples TRBV27 to TRBJ2-7; D might be TRBD2 (6 bases). Between the trimmed V and J ends, which lost 3 bases and 6 bases, there was a span of 18 bases. The length of the CDR3 is 15 residues. Germline values: CDR1 MNHEY, CDR2 SMNVEV (reference sequence). CDR3: CASSFLSGRGGEQYF. For the CDR3, the DNA is TGTGCCAGCAGTTTCCTTAGTGGTCGGGGAGGCGAGCAGTACTTC.

The gene calls are TRBV15 and TRBJ2-2; TRBD1 agrees at 9 bases. With V trimmed by 7 bases and J by 2 bases, 2 bases remained unmatched. The CDR3 loop spans 14 amino acids. The V gene's germline CDR1 is LNHNV and CDR2 YYDKDF (reference sequence). The CDR3 spells CATTDRGNTGELFF. The CDR3 DNA reads as TGTGCCACCACGGACAGGGGAAACACCGGGGAGCTGTTTTTT. The variable domain in full, with the rest retrieved from reference TRBV15 and TRBJ2-2, is DAMVIQNPRYQVTQFGKPVTLSCSQTLNHNVMYWYQQKSSQAPKLLFHYYDKDFNNEADTPDNFQSRRPNTSFCFLDIRSPGLGDTAMYLCATTDRGNTGELFFGEGSRLTVL.

The chain uses TRBV9 and TRBJ2-3; TRBD2 matches 12 bases. Germline V lookup: CDR1 SGDLS, CDR2 YYNGEE. After removal of 4 bases from V and 2 bases from J, the junction contained 11 bases not matched to a gene. There are 18 residues in the CDR3. This CDR3 is CASSNLAGGPRATDTQYF. Here the CDR3 DNA reads TGTGCCAGCAGCAATCTAGCGGGAGGGCCTCGGGCCACAGATACGCAGTATTTT.

CDR3 nucleotides: TGTGCTAGTGGCCCTTCCTCGGGTCCCAATGAGCAGTTCTTC. Protein product: CASGPSSGPNEQFF. This chain joins TRBV12-5 and TRBJ2-1; the D is unclear. CDR3 length: 14 residues. Germline V gives CDR1 LGHNT, CDR2 FRNRAP. V was trimmed by 6 bases and J by 6 bases, leaving 15 bases between them.

This clone turned up a few times. The chain has TRBV5-4 and TRBJ1-5; 8 bases map to TRBD1. V lost 4 bases, J lost 6 bases, and 6 bases stayed unmatched. The CDR3 runs 14 residues. Germline V gene lookup returns CDR1 SGHNT and CDR2 YYREEE (reference sequence). The chain's CDR3 is CASSLQGDVQPQHF. CDR3 nucleotides: TGTGCCAGCAGCCTACAGGGGGACGTTCAGCCCCAGCATTTT.

This chain uses TRBV2 with TRBJ1-2, with a possible D match to TRBD1 (5 bases). The CDR3 loop spans 14 amino acids. Per the germline V gene, CDR1 is SNHLY and CDR2 is FYNNEI. V was cut by 4 bases and J by 8 bases, with 17 bases left in between. The CDR3 DNA follows: TGTGCCAGCAGTGGGGACGGCGTCGAAGGCGGCTACACCTTC. It is translated as CASSGDGVEGGYTF.

The rearrangement links TRBV6-4 to TRBJ2-1, with D unresolved. This CDR3 region has 13 residues. The V end was cut by 3 bases, the J end by 5 bases, with 8 bases between. In germline, CDR1 is MRHNA, CDR2 SNTAGT. CDR3 nucleotide sequence: TGTGCCAGCAGTGATAACGAGCACAATGAGCAGTTCTTC. It translates to CASSDNEHNEQFF.

J is TRBJ2-7 and V is TRBV7-2; perhaps TRBD2 as D (6 bases). CDR3 length: 15 amino acids. Germline CDR1 reads SGHTA; CDR2 reads FQGNSA. V lost 6 bases, J lost 4 bases, and 19 bases lay in between. CDR3 protein: CASRSYGGRGYEQYF. The CDR3 DNA sequence: TGTGCCAGCAGATCCTACGGAGGGAGAGGATACGAGCAGTACTTC.